This T cell receptor beta chain was sequenced during a study of T cells in Graves' hyperthyroidism and ophthalmopathy (dated by TCRdb to the late 2010s). About the study as a whole: Peripheral blood was collected at initial diagnosis, before any treatment. A discovery cohort of about 96 patients, about 40 with Graves' ophthalmopathy and about 60 with stable Graves' hyperthyroidism, was used to find distinguishing TCR V-J signatures. An independent validation cohort of around 19 hyperthyroidism patients and 17 patients who later progressed to ophthalmopathy tested prospective prediction of ophthalmopathy. The 100 or so discovery patients were randomly split 7:3 into training and test sets. In addition, the study compared T-cell repertoires in thyroid tissue and in blood from roughly six Graves' hyperthyroidism patients. After blood sampling, hyperthyroidism patients were treated with methimazole at a starting dose of 30 mg daily, and ophthalmopathy patients were treated with high-dose intravenous methylprednisolone. The paper reports TCR Vbeta CDR3 sequencing of approximately 140 peripheral blood samples: around 45 ophthalmopathy, about 75 hyperthyroidism and approximately 17 progressor patients.

The TCR beta CDR3 regions were amplified from RNA transcripts. The TCR CDR3 was subjected to a first round of RT-PCR using the HTBI primer set and the Qiagen OneStep RT-PCR kit. Libraries were constructed in a second round of multiplex PCR, after which size selection and purification were carried out. Libraries were sequenced paired-end with 100 bp reads on an Illumina HiSeq2000. For the original study's pipeline: SOAPnuke was used to process the raw data, throwing out any read that contained adapters or uncalled bases, had a mean Phred below 15, or lacked an exact constant-primer or identifier match. High-quality paired reads were merged with COPE v1.2.5, and unique nucleotide sequences were defined as clonotypes. MiTCR v1.1 was used to align the clonotypes against IMGT TRBV, TRBD and TRBJ reference segments. Analysis was restricted to V-J combinations with a frequency above 0.0001, which covered about 99% of repertoires. A TCS score was defined as the ratio of F50 (clonal expansion) to E x V (chaos), with BLOSUM62-based TCRdist applied between CDR3 peptides within each V-J. Welch's t-statistics and random forest reduced just over 500 V-J features to 13, which were used in a naive Bayes classifier (R e1071). TCRdb passed the public sequencing reads through fastp at Q25 and MiXCR, retaining productive beta sequences. Records with the same CDR3 protein are collapsed into one entry carrying the most frequent genes and DNA. The V and J calls and clone size are TCRdb's, not the authors'. Present in this sample are about 360,000 distinct CDR3 sequences, more than 20% of which were seen just once. Less than 85% of the sample lies in the top ten.

V drops 7 bases and J drops 5 bases, leaving 27 bases in between. Measured from the cysteine to the phenylalanine, the CDR3 is 18 residues long. Only CDR3 DNA remains: 54 bases, in frame from the first base. A patient counted as having stable Graves' hyperthyroidism if no progression to ophthalmopathy occurred over 18 months of follow-up. Hyperthyroidism patients were newly diagnosed, had a disease duration of under 2 months, and were aged 18 to 65 years. Exclusion was applied to patients with uncontrolled infections, other autoimmune diseases, pregnancy or lactation. Diagnoses were established on the basis of clinical symptoms, serum thyroxine and TRAb, thyroid ultrasound, and orbital computed tomography. PBMCs were separated from approximately 9.9 ml of fresh peripheral blood using Ficoll-Paque density gradient centrifugation. Total RNA was extracted with Trizol reagent, and quality was checked on an Agilent 2100 Bioanalyzer.

There are a few counts of this clonotype. Its antigen is unknown. No base-level quality is on record; no much larger clone is a single base apart. Beyond this particular receptor, the publication reports: No statistical method was used to fix the sample size in advance, and group allocation was not hidden from the investigators. A 13 V-J signature model separated ophthalmopathy from stable hyperthyroidism, with around 88% sensitivity and roughly 84% specificity in cross-validation and 80%/75% in testing. Most expanded thyroid clonotypes (frequency above 0.001) were also detected in blood, a finding suggesting that blood repertoires may reflect thyroid immune responses. During validation, the model predicted progression to ophthalmopathy a median of approximately 6.5 months ahead of onset, with around 70% sensitivity and about 72% specificity.

The sequencing input was blood. The rearrangement joined TRBV12-3 or TRBV12-4 to TRBJ2-4; there is no confident call for the D gene. This clonotype originated in a man over 45 with Graves' hyperthyroidism. The nucleotides read TGTGCCAGCACCCTTAAGTTGGGTCATGGCTTTAGGGAAAACATTCAGTACTTC. It is translated as CASTLKLGHGFRENIQYF.